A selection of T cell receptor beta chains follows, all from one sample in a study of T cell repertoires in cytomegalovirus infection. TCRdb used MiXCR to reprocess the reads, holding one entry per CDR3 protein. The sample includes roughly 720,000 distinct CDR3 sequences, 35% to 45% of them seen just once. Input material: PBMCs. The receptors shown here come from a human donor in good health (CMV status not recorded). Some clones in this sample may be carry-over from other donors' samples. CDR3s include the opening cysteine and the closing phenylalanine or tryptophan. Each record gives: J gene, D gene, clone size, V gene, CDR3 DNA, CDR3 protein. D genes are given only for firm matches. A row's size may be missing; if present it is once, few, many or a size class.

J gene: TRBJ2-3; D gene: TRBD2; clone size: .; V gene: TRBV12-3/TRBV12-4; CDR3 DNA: TGTGCCAGCATCTCCGGGACTAGCGGGATCGGCGCAGATACGCAGTATTTT; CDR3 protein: CASISGTSGIGADTQYF
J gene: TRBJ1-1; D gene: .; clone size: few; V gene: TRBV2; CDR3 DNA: TGTGCCAGCAGTGTGGTCCAGGGGCAAGCTTTCTTT; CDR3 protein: CASSVVQGQAFF
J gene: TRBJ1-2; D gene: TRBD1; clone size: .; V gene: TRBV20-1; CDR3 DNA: TGCAGTGCTAGAGGCGGGACAGGGAGTTCCTCATTCTATGGCTACACCTTC; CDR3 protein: CSARGGTGSSSFYGYTF
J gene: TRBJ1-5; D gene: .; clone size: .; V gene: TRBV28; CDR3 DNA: TGTGCCAGCAGTTTTCTTGGTGGTGGGGGTGGCCAGCCCCAGCATTTT; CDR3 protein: CASSFLGGGGGQPQHF
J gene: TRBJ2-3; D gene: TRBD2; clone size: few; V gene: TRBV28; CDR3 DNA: TGTGCCAGCCGGGAGGGAACCACAGATACGCAGTATTTT; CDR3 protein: CASREGTTDTQYF
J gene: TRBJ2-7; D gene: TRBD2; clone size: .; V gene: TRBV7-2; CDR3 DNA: TGTGCCAGCAGCTTAGGTGCGTTTGCGGGGGGCGAGCAGTACTTC; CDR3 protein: CASSLGAFAGGEQYF
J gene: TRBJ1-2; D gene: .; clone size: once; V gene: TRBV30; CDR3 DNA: TGTGCCTGGACGAAATGGGCGCCTAACTATGGCTACACCTTC; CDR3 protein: CAWTKWAPNYGYTF
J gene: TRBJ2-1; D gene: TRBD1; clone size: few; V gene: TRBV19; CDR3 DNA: TGTGCCAGTCGTATACCAGGGGGCAATGAGCAGTTCTTC; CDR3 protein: CASRIPGGNEQFF
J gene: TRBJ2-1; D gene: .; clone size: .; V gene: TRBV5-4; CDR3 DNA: TGTGCCTCAGAGTCGGACTCCTACAATGAGCAGTTCTTC; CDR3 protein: CASESDSYNEQFF
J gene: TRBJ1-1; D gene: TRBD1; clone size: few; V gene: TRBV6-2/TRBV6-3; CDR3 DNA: TGTGCCAGCCTCACTTCCCGGGACAGGGATGGAGCTTTCTTT; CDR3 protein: CASLTSRDRDGAFF
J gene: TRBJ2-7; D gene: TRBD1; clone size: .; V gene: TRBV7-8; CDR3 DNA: TGTGCAAGCAGCTTAGTCCGGGACAGGTACGAGAAGTACTTC; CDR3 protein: CASSLVRDRYEKYF
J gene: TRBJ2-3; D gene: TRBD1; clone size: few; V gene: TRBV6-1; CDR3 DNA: TGTGCCAGCAGCGACAGGGCGATCACAGATACGCAGTATTTT; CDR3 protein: CASSDRAITDTQYF
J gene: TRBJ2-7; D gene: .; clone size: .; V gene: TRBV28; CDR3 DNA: TGTGCCAGCAGTTCGGGACAAGCATACGAGCATTACTTC; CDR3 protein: CASSSGQAYEHYF
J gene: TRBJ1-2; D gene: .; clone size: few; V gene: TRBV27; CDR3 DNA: TGTGCCAGCATGGGGGGAGGACATGGCTACACCTTC; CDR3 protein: CASMGGGHGYTF
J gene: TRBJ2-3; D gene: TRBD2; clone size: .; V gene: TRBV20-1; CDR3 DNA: TGCAGTGCTAGAGGGGGGGGGTGGAGCACAGATACGCAGTATTTT; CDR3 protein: CSARGGGWSTDTQYF
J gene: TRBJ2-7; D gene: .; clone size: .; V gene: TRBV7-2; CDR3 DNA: TGTGCCAGCAGCTTAACAGGGCTCATCGAGCAGTACTTC; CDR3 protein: CASSLTGLIEQYF
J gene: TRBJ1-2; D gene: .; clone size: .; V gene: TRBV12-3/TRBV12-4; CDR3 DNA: TGTGCCAGCACCCGCATTGTATCCCCGAACTATGGCTACACCTTC; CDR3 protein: CASTRIVSPNYGYTF
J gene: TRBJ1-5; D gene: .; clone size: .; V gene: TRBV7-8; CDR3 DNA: TGTGCCAGCAGCCCCCCCGGCCAGGTAAATCAGCCCCAGCATTTT; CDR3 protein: CASSPPGQVNQPQHF
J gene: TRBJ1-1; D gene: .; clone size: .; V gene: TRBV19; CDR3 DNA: TGTGCCAGTAGTACCCGACAGAATTCTTTAGTAAATATGAACACTGAAGCTTTCTTT; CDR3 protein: CASSTRQNSLVNMNTEAFF
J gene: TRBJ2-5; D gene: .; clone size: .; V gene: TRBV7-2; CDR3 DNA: TGTGCCAGCAGCGTAGCGCAGGTCGGGGAGACCCAGTACTTC; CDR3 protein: CASSVAQVGETQYF
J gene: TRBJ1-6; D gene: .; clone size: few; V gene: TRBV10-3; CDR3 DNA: TGTGCCATCAGTGAGGAAGGGACCTATAATTCACCCCTCCACTTT; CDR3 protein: CAISEEGTYNSPLHF
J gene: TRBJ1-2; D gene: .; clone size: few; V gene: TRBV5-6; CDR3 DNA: TGTGCCAGCAGCTTGTGGTCGGCAGGGGATGGCTACACCTTC; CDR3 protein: CASSLWSAGDGYTF
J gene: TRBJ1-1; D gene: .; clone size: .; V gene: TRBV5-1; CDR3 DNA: TGCGCCAGCAGCTTGGCCCGAGGGGCGAACACTGAAGCTTTCTTT; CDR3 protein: CASSLARGANTEAFF
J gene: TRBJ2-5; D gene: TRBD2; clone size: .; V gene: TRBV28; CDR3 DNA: TGTGCCAGCAGCAGTAGCGGGAGGGCCGGAGAGACCCAGTACTTC; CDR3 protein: CASSSSGRAGETQYF
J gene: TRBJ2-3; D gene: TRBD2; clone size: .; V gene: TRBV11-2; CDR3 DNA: TGTGCCAGCAGCTTCCTCAGGGGTAGCGGGGGGACCACAGATACGCAGTATTTT; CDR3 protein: CASSFLRGSGGTTDTQYF
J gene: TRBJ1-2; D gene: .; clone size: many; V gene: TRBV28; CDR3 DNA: TGTGCCAGCAGTTCCATCTCGTTGGGCTACACCTTC; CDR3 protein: CASSSISLGYTF
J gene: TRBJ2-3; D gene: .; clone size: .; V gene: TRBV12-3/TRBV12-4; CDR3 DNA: TGTGCCAGCAGACTCGGAGCGGTACACACAGATACGCAGTATTTT; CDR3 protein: CASRLGAVHTDTQYF
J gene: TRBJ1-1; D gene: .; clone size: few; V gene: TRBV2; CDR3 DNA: TGTGCCAACCTGGCCCCCCTTAACACTGAAGCTTTCTTT; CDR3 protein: CANLAPLNTEAFF
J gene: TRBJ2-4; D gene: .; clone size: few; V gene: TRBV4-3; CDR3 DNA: TGCGCCAGCAGCCAAGATAGTAGCGGTAAAGCCAAAAACATTCAGTACTTC; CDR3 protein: CASSQDSSGKAKNIQYF
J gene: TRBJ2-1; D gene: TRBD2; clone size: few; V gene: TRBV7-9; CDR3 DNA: TGTGCCAGCAGCTTAGTCCAGGCGGGGACTAGTTATGGTCGTGAGCAGTTCTTC; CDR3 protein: CASSLVQAGTSYGREQFF
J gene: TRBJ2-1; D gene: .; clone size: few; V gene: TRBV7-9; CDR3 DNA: TGTGCCAGCAGCTTAGCGTCGGCTGAGCAGTTCTTC; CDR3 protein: CASSLASAEQFF
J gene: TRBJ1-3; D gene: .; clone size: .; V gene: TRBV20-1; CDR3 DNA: TGCAGTGCTAGCGTAAGGGGTGCTGGAAACACCATATATTTT; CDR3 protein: CSASVRGAGNTIYF
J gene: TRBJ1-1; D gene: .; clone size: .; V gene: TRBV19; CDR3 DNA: TGTGCCAGTAGTATCCACCGGGCCAATGACCCTGAAGCTTTCTTT; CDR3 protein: CASSIHRANDPEAFF